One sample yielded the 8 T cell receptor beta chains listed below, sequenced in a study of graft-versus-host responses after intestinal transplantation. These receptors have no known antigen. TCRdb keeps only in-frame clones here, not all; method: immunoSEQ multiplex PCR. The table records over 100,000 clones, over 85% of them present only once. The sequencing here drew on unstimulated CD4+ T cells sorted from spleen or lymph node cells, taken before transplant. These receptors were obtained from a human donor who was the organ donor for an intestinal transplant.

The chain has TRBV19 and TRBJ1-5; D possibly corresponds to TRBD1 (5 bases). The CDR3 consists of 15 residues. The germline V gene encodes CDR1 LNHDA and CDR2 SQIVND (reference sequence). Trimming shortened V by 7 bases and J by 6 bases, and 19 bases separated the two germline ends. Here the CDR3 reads CASTPSGRGIQPQHF. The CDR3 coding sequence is TGTGCCAGTACCCCATCGGGGAGGGGAATTCAGCCCCAGCATTTT. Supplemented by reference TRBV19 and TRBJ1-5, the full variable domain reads DGGITQSPKYLFRKEGQNVTLSCEQNLNHDAMYWYRQDPGQGLRLIYYSQIVNDFQKGDIAEGYSVSREKKESFPLTVTSAQKNPTAFYLCASTPSGRGIQPQHFGDGTRLSIL.

CDR3 region: CASSSHRGNTGELFF. For the CDR3, the DNA is TGCGCCAGCAGCTCACACAGGGGGAACACCGGGGAGCTGTTTTTT. The chain recombines TRBV5-1 with TRBJ2-2; 7 positions agree with TRBD1. Germline V gene data show CDR1 as SGHRS and CDR2 as YFSETQ. The length of the CDR3 is 15 residues. V lost 3 bases and J lost 1; bases outside the gene matches: 3.

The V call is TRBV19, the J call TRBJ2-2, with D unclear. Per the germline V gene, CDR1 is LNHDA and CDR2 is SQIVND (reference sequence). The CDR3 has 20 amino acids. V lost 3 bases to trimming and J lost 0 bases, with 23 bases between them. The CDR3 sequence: CASSIRPTRGLAANTGELFF. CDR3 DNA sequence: TGTGCCAGTAGTATTAGGCCAACCCGAGGTTTGGCCGCGAACACCGGGGAGCTGTTTTTT.

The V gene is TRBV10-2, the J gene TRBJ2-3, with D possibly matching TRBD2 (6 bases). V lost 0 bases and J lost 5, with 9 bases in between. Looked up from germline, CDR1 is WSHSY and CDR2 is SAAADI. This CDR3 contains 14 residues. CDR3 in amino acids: CASSESWGGDTQYF. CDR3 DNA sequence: TGCGCCAGCAGTGAGTCATGGGGAGGAGATACGCAGTATTTT.

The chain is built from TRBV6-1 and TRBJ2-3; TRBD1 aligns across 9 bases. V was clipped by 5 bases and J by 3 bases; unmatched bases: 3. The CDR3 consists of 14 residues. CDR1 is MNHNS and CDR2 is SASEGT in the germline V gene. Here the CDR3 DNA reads TGTGCCAGCAGTCGGGACAGGGTAACAGATACGCAGTATTTT. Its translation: CASSRDRVTDTQYF.

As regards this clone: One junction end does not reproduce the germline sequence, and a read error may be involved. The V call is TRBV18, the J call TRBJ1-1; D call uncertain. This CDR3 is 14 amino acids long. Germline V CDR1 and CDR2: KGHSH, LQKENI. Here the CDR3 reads CASPPVPGNTEAFF. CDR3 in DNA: TGTGCCAGCCCACCTGTTCCCGGGAACACTGAAGCTTTCTTT.

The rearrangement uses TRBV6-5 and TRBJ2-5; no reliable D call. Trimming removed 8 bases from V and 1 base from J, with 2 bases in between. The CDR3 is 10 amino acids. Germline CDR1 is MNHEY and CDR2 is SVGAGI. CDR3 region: CASGQETQYF. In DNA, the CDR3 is TGTGCCAGCGGCCAAGAGACCCAGTACTTC.

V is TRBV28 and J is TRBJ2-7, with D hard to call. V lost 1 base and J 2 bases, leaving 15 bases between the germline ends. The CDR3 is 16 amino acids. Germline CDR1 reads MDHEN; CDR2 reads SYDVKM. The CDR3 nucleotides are TGTGCCAGCAGTTTATTTAGTAAGGCCAAAACCTACGAGCAGTACTTC. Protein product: CASSLFSKAKTYEQYF.